The clone carrying this T cell receptor beta chain was counted at least ten times. These data are taken from a study of CD8 T cells in ankylosing spondylitis. TCRdb redid the calling of the 5' RACE reads with MiXCR, one entry per CDR3 protein. The sample records approximately 150,000 distinct CDR3 sequences, around 9.6% being singletons. V was clipped by 3 bases and J by 7 bases; unmatched bases: 5. This CDR3 region has 12 residues. Germline V gene lookup returns CDR1 GTSNPN and CDR2 SVGIG (reference sequence). The chain is built from TRBV30 and TRBJ1-2, with 7 bases aligning to TRBD1. The receptor was isolated from a female donor with ankylosing spondylitis or in good health (not recorded which). Sequencing was carried out using blood, either unsorted or a sorted T cell fraction (not recorded which). CDR3 coding DNA: TGTGCCTGGAGAGGACAGGCGGTTGGCTACACCTTC. The encoded protein is CAWRGQAVGYTF.